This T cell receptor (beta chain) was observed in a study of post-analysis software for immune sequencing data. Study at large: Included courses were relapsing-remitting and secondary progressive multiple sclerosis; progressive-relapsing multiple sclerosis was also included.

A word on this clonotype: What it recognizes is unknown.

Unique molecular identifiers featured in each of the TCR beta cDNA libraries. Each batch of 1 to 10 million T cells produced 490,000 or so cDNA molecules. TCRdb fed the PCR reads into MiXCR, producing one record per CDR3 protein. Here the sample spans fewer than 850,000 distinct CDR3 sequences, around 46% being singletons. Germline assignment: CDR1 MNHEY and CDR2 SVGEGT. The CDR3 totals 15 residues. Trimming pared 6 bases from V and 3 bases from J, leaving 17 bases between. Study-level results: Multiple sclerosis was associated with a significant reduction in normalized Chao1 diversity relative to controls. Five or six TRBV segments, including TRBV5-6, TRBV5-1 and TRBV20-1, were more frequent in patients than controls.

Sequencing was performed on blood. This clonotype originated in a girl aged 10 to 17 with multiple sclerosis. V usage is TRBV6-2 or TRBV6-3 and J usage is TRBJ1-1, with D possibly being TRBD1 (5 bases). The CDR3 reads CASRGGSTYHTEAFF. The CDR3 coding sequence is TGTGCCAGCAGGGGGGGGAGTACGTACCACACTGAAGCTTTCTTT.